This T cell receptor beta chain was observed in a study of shared T cell receptors in the human thymus. The CDR3 runs 17 residues. Germline V gives CDR1 SGHKS, CDR2 YYEKEE (reference sequence). Germline trimming cut 4 bases from V and 5 bases from J; bases unmatched to any gene: 13. Sequenced by immunoSEQ multiplex PCR; TCRdb stores in-frame clones only, minus some. The sample includes hundreds of thousands of clones, 80% to 90% of them seen just once. The sample also formed part of further work on human thymus T cells. That source reports: Related work found strong thymic repertoire overlap between unrelated individuals.

The TCR comes from a boy under two years old with a congenital heart defect. Sequencing input: thymocytes. The V call is TRBV5-5, the J call TRBJ2-2; 8 bases are shared with TRBD2. Written as DNA, the CDR3 is TGTGCCAGCAGCCCTGCGCAGGGTGCGGGAGGAACCGGGGAGCTGTTTTTT. Residues: CASSPAQGAGGTGELFF. The variable domain in full, with the rest retrieved from reference TRBV5-5 and TRBJ2-2, is DAGVTQSPTHLIKTRGQQVTLRCSPISGHKSVSWYQQVLGQGPQFIFQYYEKEERGRGNFPDRFSARQFPNYSSELNVNALLLGDSALYLCASSPAQGAGGTGELFFGEGSRLTVL.